These T cell receptor beta chains were read from a single sample in a study of blood T cell repertoires in COVID-19. Libraries were prepared by immunoSEQ multiplex PCR; TCRdb keeps only in-frame clonotypes and omits some of them. Among 250,000 to 300,000 clones, about nine tenths were seen once, and the ten largest hold about 11%. What was sequenced was peripheral blood. The receptor set was obtained from a woman in her twenties or thirties with COVID-19, enrolled during active disease. Each CDR3 is given with its conserved first and last residue. Each record gives: V gene, J gene, D gene, clone size, CDR3 DNA, CDR3 protein. The D gene is left open where the match is weak. Clone size is shown for a subset of rows, as once, few, many or a class of expanded clone.

TRBV7-9	TRBJ2-5	.	.	TGTGCCAGCAGTTCCGGGACTCTAGAAGAGACCCAGTACTTC	CASSSGTLEETQYF
TRBV9	TRBJ1-3	TRBD1	.	TGTGCCAGCAGCACCGACAGGGGATCTGGAAACACCATATATTTT	CASSTDRGSGNTIYF
TRBV2	TRBJ2-7	TRBD1	.	TGTGCCAGCAGGGAGACAGGGGCTTCTTTCGAGCAGTACTTC	CASRETGASFEQYF
TRBV4-1	TRBJ1-2	.	.	TGCGCCAGCAGCCAAGATGTCAGTAACTATGGCTACACCTTC	CASSQDVSNYGYTF
TRBV5-1	TRBJ2-7	TRBD1	.	TGCGCCAGCAGCTTGGTGGGACAGGGACTCTACGAGCAGTACTTC	CASSLVGQGLYEQYF
TRBV6-5	TRBJ1-5	.	.	TGTGCCAGCAGTTACTCGGAGTTTGGTCAGCCCCAGCATTTT	CASSYSEFGQPQHF
TRBV10-3	TRBJ1-4	.	.	TGTGCCATCAGTGAGTCCGGAGGGGAAAAACTGTTTTTT	CAISESGGEKLFF
TRBV6-5	TRBJ2-7	TRBD2	.	TGTGCCAGCCATAGCGGGGCCTACGAGCAGTACTTC	CASHSGAYEQYF
TRBV2	TRBJ2-2	.	.	TGTGCCAGCAGTGAAACGGGGTGGAGGTTCGACACCGGGGAGCTGTTTTTT	CASSETGWRFDTGELFF
TRBV4-2	TRBJ1-1	.	.	TGTGCCAGCAGCCAAGACGGGGGAAACACTGAAGCTTTCTTT	CASSQDGGNTEAFF
TRBV7-2	TRBJ2-7	TRBD2	once	TGTGCCAGCAGCTTACTAGCGGGAGGATCCGTCCACGAGCAGTACTTC	CASSLLAGGSVHEQYF
TRBV2	TRBJ2-7	.	.	TGTGCCAGCAAGCCAGGGAACTACGAGCAGTACTTC	CASKPGNYEQYF
TRBV19	TRBJ1-5	TRBD1	.	TGTGCCAGTAGTAACGGGACAGGCGAATATAGCAATCAGCCCCAGCATTTT	CASSNGTGEYSNQPQHF
TRBV3-1/TRBV3-2	TRBJ1-3	TRBD1	.	TGTGCCAGCAGCCAAGGGACAGGGCGTGATGGAAACACCATATATTTT	CASSQGTGRDGNTIYF
TRBV6-2/TRBV6-3	TRBJ2-2	TRBD2	.	TGTGCCAGCAGTTACCCAACTAGCGGGGGGAACACCGGGGAGCTGTTTTTT	CASSYPTSGGNTGELFF
TRBV5-1	TRBJ2-7	TRBD2	.	TGCGCCAGCAGCTCACTAGCGGGAGCTCCCTACGAGCAGTACTTC	CASSSLAGAPYEQYF
TRBV5-6	TRBJ2-5	TRBD2	.	TGTGCCAGCAGCTTGGACCTAGCGGGAGTGGAGACCCAGTACTTC	CASSLDLAGVETQYF
TRBV7-2	TRBJ1-1	.	.	TGTGCCAGCAGCCCGTGGGCAGGGATGAACACTGAAGCTTTCTTT	CASSPWAGMNTEAFF
TRBV19	TRBJ2-1	.	.	TGTGCCAGTAGGAGCGGAAGCTACAATGAGCAGTTCTTC	CASRSGSYNEQFF
TRBV6-1	TRBJ1-1	.	.	TGTGCCAGCAGTGAAGTGCGGGGGTTCGACACTGAAGCTTTCTTT	CASSEVRGFDTEAFF
TRBV19	TRBJ2-7	TRBD2	.	TGTGCCACGGGGGGGGTCTCTCTCGAGCAGTACTTC	CATGGVSLEQYF
TRBV30	TRBJ1-2	.	once	TGTGCCTGGAGCGAGGGGGAGTTTGGCTACACCTTC	CAWSEGEFGYTF
TRBV5-5	TRBJ1-4	TRBD1	many	TGTGCCAGCAGCCCCGGACAGGGGGATAATGAAAAACTGTTTTTT	CASSPGQGDNEKLFF
TRBV19	TRBJ1-1	TRBD1	.	TGTGCCAGTAGTATGGGGACAGGGATCACTGAAGCTTTCTTT	CASSMGTGITEAFF
TRBV9	TRBJ1-4	.	.	TGTGCCAGCAGCGTAGGAGGGATGGAAAAACTGTTTTTT	CASSVGGMEKLFF
TRBV28	TRBJ1-1	.	.	TGTGCCAGCGGCACCCTCACAGTCGACCTAGAAGCTTTCTTT	CASGTLTVDLEAFF
TRBV27	TRBJ2-2	TRBD2	.	TGTGCCAGCAGAAGGACTAGGTGGGATAGTTACACCGGGGAGCTGTTTTTT	CASRRTRWDSYTGELFF
TRBV11-2	TRBJ2-2	TRBD2	.	TGTGCCAGCAGCTTCCCCGGACTAGCGGGAGGGATCGGGGAGCTGTTTTTT	CASSFPGLAGGIGELFF
TRBV5-8	TRBJ2-7	TRBD1	many	TGTGCCAGCAGGGGTCCGGGACAGGGGGACGAGCAGTACTTC	CASRGPGQGDEQYF
TRBV2	TRBJ1-1	TRBD1	.	TGTGCCAGCAGCCGACAGGGGATGAACACTGAAGCTTTCTTT	CASSRQGMNTEAFF
TRBV7-2	TRBJ2-6	TRBD2	.	TGTGCCAGCAGCTTACGGGGGCTAGCGGGAGGGCCCGGGGCCAACGTCCTGACTTTC	CASSLRGLAGGPGANVLTF